The 13 T cell receptor beta chains given below trace back to one sample, sequenced in a study of T cells in Graves' hyperthyroidism and ophthalmopathy. TCR beta CDR3 regions were amplified from RNA. Initially, a first-round RT-PCR of the TCR CDR3 employed the HTBI primer set. TCRdb re-analysed the multiplex PCR reads in MiXCR, keeping a single row per CDR3 protein. The table lists around 500,000 distinct CDR3 sequences, roughly 15% of them singletons. The sequencing input was blood. These receptors all come from a woman aged 40 to 50 with Graves' hyperthyroidism.

At least ten counts were recorded for this clonotype. V and J are TRBV30 and TRBJ2-3; 13 bases map to TRBD2. Trimming removed 2 bases from V and 4 bases from J; junction bases left unmatched: 6. CDR3 length: 16 amino acids. Germline V gene sequence: CDR1 GTSNPN, CDR2 SVGIG (reference sequence). CDR3 DNA: TGTGCCTGGAGTTGGGGACTAGCGGGATTTTCAGATACGCAGTATTTT. The encoded protein is CAWSWGLAGFSDTQYF.

This chain uses TRBV29-1 with TRBJ2-5; TRBD1 aligns across 7 bases. Looked up from germline, CDR1 is SQVTM and CDR2 is ANQGSEA. The CDR3 length is 14 residues. Trimming cost V 7 bases and J 2 bases; bases outside gene matches: 10. CDR3 residues: CSGRGQPGQETQYF. The CDR3 region has the DNA TGCAGCGGCCGGGGACAGCCCGGACAAGAGACCCAGTACTTC.

The chain employs TRBV29-1 and TRBJ2-5; 8 nucleotides align to TRBD1. CDR1 is SQVTM and CDR2 is ANQGSEA in the germline V gene. The CDR3 has 12 amino acids. As DNA, the CDR3 is TGCAGTTACGGGACAGGCCAAGAGACCCAGTACTTC. This sequence encodes CSYGTGQETQYF.

This clonotype was counted ten times or more. The J gene is TRBJ2-1, the V gene TRBV20-1; D is perhaps TRBD2 (5 bases). V was clipped by 6 bases and J by 2 bases, with 11 bases between them. The CDR3 contains 13 residues. Germline CDR1 DFQATT, CDR2 SNEGSKA (reference sequence). The CDR3 nucleotides are TGCAGTGCCATGGGAGCGGCCTACAATGAGCAGTTCTTC. Amino acids: CSAMGAAYNEQFF.

The chain has TRBV10-3 and TRBJ1-5; no definite D call. Trimming cost V 5 bases and J 4 bases, with 6 bases left between them. This CDR3 has 12 amino acids. Germline V gives CDR1 ENHRY, CDR2 SYGVKD. In DNA, the CDR3 is TGTGCCATCAGTAAAAATAATCAGCCCCAGCATTTT. This gives the protein CAISKNNQPQHF.

This chain connects TRBV9 to TRBJ1-2, with D tentatively TRBD1 (6 bases). The CDR3 has 14 amino acids. Germline V gene lookup returns CDR1 SGDLS and CDR2 YYNGEE. V was shortened by 5 bases and J by 5 bases, with 16 bases between the two germline ends. DNA for the CDR3: TGTGCCAGCAGAGAAACAGGGAGTCCTTATGGCTACACCTTC. Its translation: CASRETGSPYGYTF.

The rearrangement links TRBV7-2 to TRBJ1-6; D is possibly TRBD1 (5 bases). CDR3 length equals 12 residues. Germline values: CDR1 SGHTA, CDR2 FQGNSA. V gave up 5 bases and J gave up 13 bases, with 12 bases separating them. The CDR3 nucleotides are TGTGCCAGCAGCACCCCCCAGGGTCCCCTCCACTTT. Protein sequence: CASSTPQGPLHF.

There are many counts of this clonotype. The chain links TRBV5-1 to TRBJ2-5; D is undetermined. The germline CDR1 and CDR2 sequences are SGHRS and YFSETQ. The length of the CDR3 is 15 residues. Deletions cut 4 bases from V and 0 bases from J, with 13 bases between. CDR3 in amino acids: CASSLAVWDQETQYF. The CDR3, as DNA: TGCGCCAGCAGCCTGGCGGTATGGGACCAAGAGACCCAGTACTTC. Full variable domain (remainder filled in from reference TRBV5-1 and TRBJ2-5): KAGVTQTPRYLIKTRGQQVTLSCSPISGHRSVSWYQQTPGQGLQFLFEYFSETQRNKGNFPGRFSGRQFSNSRSEMNVSTLELGDSALYLCASSLAVWDQETQYFGPGTRLLVL.

This clonotype has a count of ten or more. The chain carries TRBV7-9 and TRBJ2-1; TRBD1 is a possible D gene (7 bases). The CDR3 totals 15 residues. Per the germline V gene, CDR1 is SEHNR and CDR2 is FQNEAQ (reference sequence). V was cut by 5 bases and J by 1 base, with 12 bases left in between. CDR3 region: CASSPQGRSYNEQFF. CDR3 DNA: TGTGCCAGCAGCCCACAGGGGAGGTCCTACAATGAGCAGTTCTTC. Using reference TRBV7-9 and TRBJ2-1 for the parts outside the CDR3, the full variable domain is DTGVSQNPRHKITKRGQNVTFRCDPISEHNRLYWYRQTLGQGPEFLTYFQNEAQLEKSRLLSDRFSAERPKGSFSTLEIQRTEQGDSAMYLCASSPQGRSYNEQFFGPGTRLTVL.

There are many counts of this clonotype. The chain has TRBV12-3 or TRBV12-4 and TRBJ2-3; weak D call: TRBD1 (6 bases). V dropped 4 bases and J dropped 4 bases, with 15 bases sitting between them. The CDR3 runs to 15 residues. The CDR3 region has the DNA TGTGCCAGCAGTTCTACAGGGATAGCCGCAGATACGCAGTATTTT. This translates into CASSSTGIAADTQYF.

This clonotype was seen many times. The genes are TRBV5-1 and TRBJ2-7, with D perhaps matching TRBD1 or TRBD2 (6 bases each). The V and J ends lost 1 base and 5 bases respectively, with 16 bases between them. CDR3 length equals 15 residues. Germline CDR1 reads SGHRS; CDR2 reads YFSETQ. In DNA, the CDR3 is TGCGCCAGCAGCTTGCTCCAACAGGGAGGAAACGAGCAGTACTTC. Amino acid sequence: CASSLLQQGGNEQYF.

This clonotype was detected a few times. This chain connects TRBV12-3 or TRBV12-4 to TRBJ2-5, with D maybe TRBD2 (7 bases). The CDR3 has 15 amino acids. The V and J ends lost 0 bases and 5 bases respectively, with 13 bases between them. The CDR3 region is CASSLAGGAGETQYF. The CDR3 nucleotides are TGTGCCAGCAGTTTAGCGGGGGGGGCTGGGGAGACCCAGTACTTC.

This clonotype was counted at least ten times. The gene calls are TRBV18 and TRBJ1-3; 8 bases are a match to TRBD1. There are 15 residues in the CDR3. The junction had 4 bases not matched to a gene; V was cut back by 0 bases and J by 6 bases. Germline loops: CDR1 KGHSH, CDR2 LQKENI. The CDR3 DNA reads as TGTGCCAGCTCACCACCCCCGACAGGGGAAAACACCATATATTTT. It translates to CASSPPPTGENTIYF.